A single sample is the source of the 13 T cell receptor beta chains below, sequenced in a study of tumor and adjacent non-tumor tissue in lung cancer. This sample's RNA came from whole unsorted tissue. The normal lung tissue was taken more than 3 cm from the tumor edge. A modified ARM-PCR protocol with three rounds of nested PCR amplified TCRbeta. TCRdb ran MiXCR on the multiplex PCR reads and lists one entry per CDR3 protein. The table lists more than 75,000 distinct CDR3 sequences, 80% of them singletons, with 30% in the top ten. The sequenced sample consisted of distant non-tumor lung tissue. The receptors shown here come from a man in his 60s with small cell lung cancer.

The count of this clonotype is one. The chain combines TRBV11-3 with TRBJ2-2; TRBD2 agrees at 7 bases. Trimming at V came to 2 bases and at J to 11 bases, leaving 14 bases not matched to a gene. The CDR3 loop spans 16 amino acids. The germline CDR1 and CDR2 sequences are SGHNT and YENEEA. CDR3 in amino acids: CASSLTAGEVIGELFF. CDR3 bases: TGTGCCAGCAGCTTAACCGCGGGAGAGGTCATCGGAGAGCTGTTTTTT.

As concerns this clonotype: Relative to the germline gene, one junction end is altered; a read error may explain this. The chain couples TRBV5-4 to TRBJ2-7; a weak D match, TRBD2 (6 bases). Germline V gene lookup returns CDR1 SGHNT and CDR2 YYREEE (reference sequence). This CDR3 contains 14 residues. This chain's CDR3 is CASSTSGLAWEQYF. The CDR3 coding sequence is TGTGCCAGCAGCACCTCGGGGCTAGCGTGGGAGCAATACTTC.

The rearrangement joins TRBV5-4 to TRBJ2-7; D is perhaps TRBD2 (6 bases). The CDR3 totals 14 residues. With 2 bases removed from V and 2 bases from J, the gap between germline ends came to 11 bases. CDR1 and CDR2 from the germline V gene are SGHNT and YYREEE (reference sequence). The CDR3 sequence is CASSLYLATYEQYF. CDR3 nucleotides: TGTGCCAGCAGCTTATATCTAGCGACCTACGAGCAGTACTTC.

A note on this clonotype: As the CDR3 is not closed by the conserved phenylalanine or tryptophan, this likely results from a read error. This chain uses TRBV6-5 with TRBJ2-7, with 7 bases lining up with TRBD2. Looked up from germline, CDR1 is MNHEY and CDR2 is SVGAGI. There are 14 residues in the CDR3. CDR3 in amino acids: CVSSYSSGDYEQYI. CDR3 DNA: TGTGTCAGCAGTTACTCGAGCGGGGACTACGAGCAGTACATC.

A remark on this clonotype: The junction departs from the called germline gene at one end, perhaps through a read error. This chain links TRBV6-1 with TRBJ2-7; a possible D gene is TRBD1 (5 bases). CDR3 length equals 12 residues. Germline V CDR1 and CDR2: MNHNS, SASEGT. The CDR3 nucleotides are TGTGCCAGCCCGACAGTATCCTACGAGCGGTACTTC. This gives the protein CASPTVSYERYF.

In regard to this clonotype: An end of the junction does not agree with germline; a read error may underlie this. This chain links TRBV12-3 or TRBV12-4 with TRBJ2-1, with 11 bases identical to TRBD2. The CDR3 is 15 residues long. The CDR3 is CASSRTSGSHKGQFF. CDR3 sequence (DNA): TGTGCTAGCAGCCGCACTAGCGGGAGTCACAAAGGGCAGTTCTTC.

About this clonotype: At one end the junction does not follow the germline gene, possibly because of a read error. This sequence joins TRBV11-2 and TRBJ2-6; D gene uncertain. This CDR3 spans 14 amino acids. Germline CDR1 is SGHAT and CDR2 is FQNNGV. CDR3: CAISKGSWVNVLTF. DNA for the CDR3: TGTGCCATCAGCAAGGGATCCTGGGTCAACGTCCTGACTTTC.

To note about this clonotype: The germline gene is not matched at one end of the junction; a read error may be the cause. The V gene is TRBV10-2, the J gene TRBJ2-1; D is unclear. The CDR3 sequence is 13 residues long. Per the germline V gene, CDR1 is WSHSY and CDR2 is SAAADI. The CDR3 DNA sequence: TGCACCAGCAGTGATTCTAGGGTGCGTGAGCAGTTCTTC. It is translated as CTSSDSRVREQFF.

As regards this clonotype: The CDR3 end shows no conserved phenylalanine or tryptophan, and so a read error is likely. V and J are TRBV11-2 and TRBJ2-1; D is uncertain. Germline CDR1 and CDR2: SGHAT and FQNNGV. The CDR3 is 15 residues long. In DNA, the CDR3 is TGTGCCAGCAGTTTATGGTACGAGCGTAACAATGAACAGTTCATC. Protein product: CASSLWYERNNEQFI.

Comments on this clonotype: A clone one base away is much larger, so this may be a read error. V is TRBV6-5 and J is TRBJ1-1, with no clear D. Germline V gene data show CDR1 as MNHEY and CDR2 as SVGAGI. Trimming took off 6 bases at V and 0 bases at J, with 8 bases between the two ends. The CDR3 totals 13 residues. CDR3 sequence reads: CASRLTMNTEAFF. In DNA, the CDR3 is TGTGCCAGCAGGCTCACCATGAACACTGAAGCTTTCTTT.

Remarks on this clonotype: At one of its ends the junction is not consistent with the germline gene, which may arise from a read error. The chain links TRBV12-3 or TRBV12-4 to TRBJ2-5, with no clear D. The CDR3 extends over 14 amino acids. This CDR3 is CASTLMDVEVTQYF. DNA of the CDR3: TGTGCCAGCACTTTAATGGACGTGGAAGTGACCCAGTACTTC.

This clonotype was seen many times. Just one base apart from a much larger clone, this may be a read error. The rearrangement links TRBV29-1 to TRBJ1-4; D unresolved. Germline CDR1 and CDR2: SQVTM and ANQGSEA. This CDR3 is 12 amino acids long. Trimming cost V 8 bases and J 8 bases, with 15 bases left between them. CDR3 nucleotide sequence: TGCAGCACCGGGCCAGATTCAGAAAAACTGTTTTTT. This translates into CSTGPDSEKLFF.

Worth noting for this clonotype: One end of the junction varies from germline; a read error may be responsible. This CDR3 reads CASSGWTDTNTGGPFF. The CDR3 nucleotides are TGTGCTAGCAGTGGATGGACGGATACGAACACCGGGGGGCCGTTTTTT. The chain is built from TRBV28 and TRBJ2-2, with a tentative D call TRBD2 (7 bases). Germline V CDR1 and CDR2: MDHEN, SYDVKM. CDR3 length equals 16 residues.